This TCR beta chain emerged from a study of Tregs in tolerant kidney transplant recipients. TCRdb's table, derived via immunoSEQ multiplex PCR, lists solely in-frame clones and lacks some. The data contain under 95,000 clones, around 93% of them seen just once; the ten biggest clones take up around 0.32%. CDR1 and CDR2 from the germline V gene are SGHVS and FNYEAQ. Trimming cost V 0 bases and J 1 base, with 9 bases left between them. The CDR3 runs 16 residues. The sequences come from Tregs from blood, collected before the transplant. This chain joins TRBV7-6 and TRBJ2-2; D gene unclear. This clonotype was sampled from a human donor who received a combined kidney and bone marrow transplant. CDR3 nucleotide sequence: TGTGCCAGCAGCTTAGCGGCAGAAATGAACACCGGGGAGCTGTTTTTT. This codes for CASSLAAEMNTGELFF. The whole variable domain, remainder taken from reference TRBV7-6 and TRBJ2-2, is GAGVSQSPRYKVTKRGQDVALRCDPISGHVSLYWYRQALGQGPEFLTYFNYEAQQDKSGLPNDRFSAERPEGSISTLTIQRTEQRDSAMYRCASSLAAEMNTGELFFGEGSRLTVL.